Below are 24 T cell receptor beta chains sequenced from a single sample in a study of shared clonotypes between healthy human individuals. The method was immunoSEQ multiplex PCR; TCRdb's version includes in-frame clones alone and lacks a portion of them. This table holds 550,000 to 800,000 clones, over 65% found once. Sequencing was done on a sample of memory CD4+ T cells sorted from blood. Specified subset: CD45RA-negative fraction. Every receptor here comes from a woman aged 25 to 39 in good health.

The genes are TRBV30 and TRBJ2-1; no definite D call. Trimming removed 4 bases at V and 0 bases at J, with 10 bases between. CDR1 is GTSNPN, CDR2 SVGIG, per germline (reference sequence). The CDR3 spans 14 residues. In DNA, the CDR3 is TGTGCCTGGAATCTATTAAACTCCTACAATGAGCAGTTCTTC. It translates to CAWNLLNSYNEQFF.

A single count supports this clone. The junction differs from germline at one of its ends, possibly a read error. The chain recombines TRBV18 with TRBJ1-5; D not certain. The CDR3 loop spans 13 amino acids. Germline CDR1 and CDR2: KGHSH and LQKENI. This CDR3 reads CASSPPGAGNLVF. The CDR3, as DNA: TGTGCCAGCTCACCACCCGGCGCGGGAAATCTAGTATTT.

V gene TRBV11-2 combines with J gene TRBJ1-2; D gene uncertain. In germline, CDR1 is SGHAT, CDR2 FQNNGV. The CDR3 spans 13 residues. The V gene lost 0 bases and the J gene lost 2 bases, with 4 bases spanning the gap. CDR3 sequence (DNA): TGTGCCAGCAGCTTAGAGGGCAACTATGGCTACACCTTC. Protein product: CASSLEGNYGYTF.

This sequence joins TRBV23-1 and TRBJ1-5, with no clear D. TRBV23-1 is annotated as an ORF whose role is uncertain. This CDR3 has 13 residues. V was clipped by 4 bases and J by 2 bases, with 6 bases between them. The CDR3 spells CASSPWGNQPQHF. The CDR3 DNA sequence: TGCGCCAGCAGTCCCTGGGGCAATCAGCCCCAGCATTTT.

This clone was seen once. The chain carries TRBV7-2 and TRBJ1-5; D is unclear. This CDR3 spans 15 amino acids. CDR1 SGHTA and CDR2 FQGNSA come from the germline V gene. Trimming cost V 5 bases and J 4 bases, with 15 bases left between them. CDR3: CASSDHPEFNQPQHF. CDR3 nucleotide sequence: TGTGCCAGCAGCGATCACCCGGAATTTAATCAGCCCCAGCATTTT.

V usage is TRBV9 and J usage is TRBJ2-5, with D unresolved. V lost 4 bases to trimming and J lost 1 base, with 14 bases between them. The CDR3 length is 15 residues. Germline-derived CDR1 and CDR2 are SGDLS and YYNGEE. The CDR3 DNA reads TGTGCCAGCAGCCGCCAAGAGCTGCCCCAAGAGACCCAGTACTTC. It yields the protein CASSRQELPQETQYF.

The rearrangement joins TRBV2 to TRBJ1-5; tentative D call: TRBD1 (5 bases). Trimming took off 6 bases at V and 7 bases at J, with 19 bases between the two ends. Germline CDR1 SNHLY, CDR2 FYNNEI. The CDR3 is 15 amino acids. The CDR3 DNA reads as TGTGCCAGCAGCCGGGACTCGGGGTCTGAACAGCCCCAGCATTTT. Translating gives CASSRDSGSEQPQHF.

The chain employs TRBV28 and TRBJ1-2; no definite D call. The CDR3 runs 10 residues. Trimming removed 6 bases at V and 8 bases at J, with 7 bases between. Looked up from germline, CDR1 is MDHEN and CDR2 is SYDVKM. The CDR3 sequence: CASSRWGYTF. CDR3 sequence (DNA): TGTGCCAGCAGCCGGTGGGGCTACACCTTC.

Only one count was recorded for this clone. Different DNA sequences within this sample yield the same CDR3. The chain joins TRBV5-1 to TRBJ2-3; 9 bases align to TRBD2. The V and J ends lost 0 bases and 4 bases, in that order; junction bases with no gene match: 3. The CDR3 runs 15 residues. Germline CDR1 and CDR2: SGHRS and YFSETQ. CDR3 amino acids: CASSLVAGVSDTQYF. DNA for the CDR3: TGCGCCAGCAGCTTGGTAGCGGGAGTATCAGATACGCAGTATTTT.

CDR3 sequence: CASSLGRLAGVRVTDTQYF. DNA of the CDR3: TGTGCCAGCAGCTTAGGACGGCTAGCGGGAGTTCGGGTCACAGATACGCAGTATTTT. V gene TRBV7-9 combines with J gene TRBJ2-3; 10 nucleotides align to TRBD2. V shed 1 base, J shed 2 bases, and the junction held 12 bases outside the gene matches. Looked up from germline, CDR1 is SEHNR and CDR2 is FQNEAQ (reference sequence). This CDR3 comprises 19 residues.

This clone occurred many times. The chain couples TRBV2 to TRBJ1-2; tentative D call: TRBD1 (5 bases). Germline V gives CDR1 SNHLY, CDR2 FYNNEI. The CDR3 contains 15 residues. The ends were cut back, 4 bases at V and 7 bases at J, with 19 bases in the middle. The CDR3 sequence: CASSVGVPPQGGYTF. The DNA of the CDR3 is TGTGCCAGCAGTGTCGGGGTCCCGCCGCAGGGTGGCTACACCTTC. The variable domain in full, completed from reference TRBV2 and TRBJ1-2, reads EPEVTQTPSHQVTQMGQEVILRCVPISNHLYFYWYRQILGQKVEFLVSFYNNEISEKSEIFDDQFSVERPDGSNFTLKIRSTKLEDSAMYFCASSVGVPPQGGYTFGSGTRLTVV.

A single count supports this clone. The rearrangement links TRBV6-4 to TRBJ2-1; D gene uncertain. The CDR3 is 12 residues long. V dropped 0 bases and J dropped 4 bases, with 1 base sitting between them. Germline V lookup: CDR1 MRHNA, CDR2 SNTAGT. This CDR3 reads CASSDSYNEQFF. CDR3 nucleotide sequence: TGTGCCAGCAGTGACTCTTACAATGAGCAGTTCTTC.

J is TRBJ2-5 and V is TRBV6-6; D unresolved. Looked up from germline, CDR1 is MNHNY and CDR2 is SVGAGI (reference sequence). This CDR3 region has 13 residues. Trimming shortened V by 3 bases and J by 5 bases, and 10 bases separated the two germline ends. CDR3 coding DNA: TGTGCCAGCAGTTATAAGGTCCGGGAGACCCAGTACTTC. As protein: CASSYKVRETQYF.

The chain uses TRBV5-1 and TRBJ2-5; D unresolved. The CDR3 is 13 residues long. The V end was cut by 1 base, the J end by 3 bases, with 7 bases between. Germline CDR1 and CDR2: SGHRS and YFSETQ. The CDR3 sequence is CASSLSLKETQYF. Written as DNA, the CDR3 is TGCGCCAGCAGCTTGAGCTTAAAAGAGACCCAGTACTTC. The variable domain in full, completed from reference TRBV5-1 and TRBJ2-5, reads KAGVTQTPRYLIKTRGQQVTLSCSPISGHRSVSWYQQTPGQGLQFLFEYFSETQRNKGNFPGRFSGRQFSNSRSEMNVSTLELGDSALYLCASSLSLKETQYFGPGTRLLVL.

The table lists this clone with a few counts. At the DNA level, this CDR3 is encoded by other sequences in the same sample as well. Here the CDR3 reads CASSGNQPQHF. The CDR3 nucleotides are TGTGCCAGCAGTGGCAATCAGCCCCAGCATTTT. The chain carries TRBV28 and TRBJ1-5, with D unclear. The CDR3 is 11 residues long. The ends were cut back, 5 bases at V and 2 bases at J, with 1 base in the middle. The germline V gene encodes CDR1 MDHEN and CDR2 SYDVKM.

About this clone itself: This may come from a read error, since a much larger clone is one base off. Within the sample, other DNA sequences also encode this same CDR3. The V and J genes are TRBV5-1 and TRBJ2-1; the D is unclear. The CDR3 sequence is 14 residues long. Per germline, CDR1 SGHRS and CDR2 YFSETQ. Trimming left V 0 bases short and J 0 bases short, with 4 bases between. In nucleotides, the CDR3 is TGCGCCAGCAGCTTGGGGAACTCCTACAATGAGCAGTTCTTC. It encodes CASSLGNSYNEQFF.

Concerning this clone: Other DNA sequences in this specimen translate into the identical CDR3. In nucleotides, the CDR3 is TGCGCCAGCAGCTTGACTAGCGGCCCCTACGAGCAGTACTTC. Residues: CASSLTSGPYEQYF. The chain is built from TRBV5-1 and TRBJ2-7; 8 nucleotides align to TRBD2. The CDR3 spans 14 residues. CDR1 is SGHRS, CDR2 YFSETQ, per germline. Trimming removed 1 base from V and 2 bases from J; junction bases left unmatched: 2.

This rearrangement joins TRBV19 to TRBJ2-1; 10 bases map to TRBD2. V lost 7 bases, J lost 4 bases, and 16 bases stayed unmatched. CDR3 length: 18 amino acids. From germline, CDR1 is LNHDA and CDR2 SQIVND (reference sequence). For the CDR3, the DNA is TGTGCCAGTACCATAAATCCTTGGCTAGCGGGAGCTTACAATGAGCAGTTCTTC. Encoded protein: CASTINPWLAGAYNEQFF.

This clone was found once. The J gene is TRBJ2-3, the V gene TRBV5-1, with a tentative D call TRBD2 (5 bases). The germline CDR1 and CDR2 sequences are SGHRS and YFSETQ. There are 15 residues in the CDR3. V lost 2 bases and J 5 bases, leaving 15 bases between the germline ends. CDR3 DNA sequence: TGCGCCAGCAGCTTACGGATCGAAGGAGGAGATACGCAGTATTTT. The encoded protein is CASSLRIEGGDTQYF.

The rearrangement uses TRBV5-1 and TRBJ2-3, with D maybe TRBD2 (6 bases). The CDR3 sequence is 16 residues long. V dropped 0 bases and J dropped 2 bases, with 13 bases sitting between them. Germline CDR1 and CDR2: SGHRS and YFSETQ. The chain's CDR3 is CASSLGPSANTDTQYF. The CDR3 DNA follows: TGCGCCAGCAGCTTGGGACCTAGCGCCAACACAGATACGCAGTATTTT.

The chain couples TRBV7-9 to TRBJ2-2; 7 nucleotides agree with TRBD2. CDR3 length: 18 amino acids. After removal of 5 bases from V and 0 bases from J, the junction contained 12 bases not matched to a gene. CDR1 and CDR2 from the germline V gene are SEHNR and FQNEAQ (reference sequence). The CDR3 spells CASSPPIRLAANTGELFF. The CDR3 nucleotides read TGTGCCAGCAGCCCCCCTATCCGGCTAGCGGCGAACACCGGGGAGCTGTTTTTT.

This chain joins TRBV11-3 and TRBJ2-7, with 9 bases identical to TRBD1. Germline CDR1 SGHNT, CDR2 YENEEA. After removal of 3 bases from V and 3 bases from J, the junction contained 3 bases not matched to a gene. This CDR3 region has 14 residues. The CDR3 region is CASSFRTGDYEQYF. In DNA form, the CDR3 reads TGTGCCAGCAGCTTTAGGACAGGGGACTACGAGCAGTACTTC. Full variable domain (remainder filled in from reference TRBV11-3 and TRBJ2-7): EAGVVQSPRYKIIEKKQPVAFWCNPISGHNTLYWYLQNLGQGPELLIRYENEEAVDDSQLPKDRFSAERLKGVDSTLKIQPAELGDSAVYLCASSFRTGDYEQYFGPGTRLTVT.

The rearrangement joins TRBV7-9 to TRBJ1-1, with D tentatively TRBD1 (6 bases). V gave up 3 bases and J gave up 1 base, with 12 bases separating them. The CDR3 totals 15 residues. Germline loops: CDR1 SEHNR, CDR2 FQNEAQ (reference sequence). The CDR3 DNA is TGTGCCAGCAGCTTCACGGGGGCTGCGAACACTGAAGCTTTCTTT. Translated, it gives CASSFTGAANTEAFF.

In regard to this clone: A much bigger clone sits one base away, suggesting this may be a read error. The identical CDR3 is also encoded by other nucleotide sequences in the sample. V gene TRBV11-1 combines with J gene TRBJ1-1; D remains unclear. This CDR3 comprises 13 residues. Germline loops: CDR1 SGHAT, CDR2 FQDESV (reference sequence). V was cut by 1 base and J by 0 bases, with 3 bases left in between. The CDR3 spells CASSLDMNTEAFF. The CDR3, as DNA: TGTGCCAGCAGCTTAGATATGAACACTGAAGCTTTCTTT. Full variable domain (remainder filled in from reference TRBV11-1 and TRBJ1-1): EAEVAQSPRYKITEKSQAVAFWCDPISGHATLYWYRQILGQGPELLVQFQDESVVDDSQLPKDRFSAERLKGVDSTLKIQPAELGDSAMYLCASSLDMNTEAFFGQGTRLTVV.